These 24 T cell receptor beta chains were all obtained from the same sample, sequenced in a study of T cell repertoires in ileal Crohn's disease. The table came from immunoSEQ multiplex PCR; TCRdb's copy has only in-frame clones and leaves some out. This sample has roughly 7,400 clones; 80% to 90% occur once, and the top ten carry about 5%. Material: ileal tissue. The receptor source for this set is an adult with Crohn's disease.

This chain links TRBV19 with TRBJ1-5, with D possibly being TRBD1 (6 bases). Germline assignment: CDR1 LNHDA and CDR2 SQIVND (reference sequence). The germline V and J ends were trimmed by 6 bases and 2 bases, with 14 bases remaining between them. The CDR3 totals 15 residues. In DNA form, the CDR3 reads TGTGCCAGTAGACAGGGCGCGGGAGGCAATCAGCCCCAGCATTTT. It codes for CASRQGAGGNQPQHF.

This chain's CDR3 is CASSLSLYEQYF. For the CDR3, the DNA is TGTGCCAGCAGCTTGAGCCTCTACGAGCAGTACTTC. This chain joins TRBV7-2 and TRBJ2-7; no definite D call. CDR1 and CDR2 (germline): SGHTA, FQGNSA. The CDR3 runs 12 residues. The ends were cut back, 3 bases at V and 3 bases at J, with 6 bases in the middle.

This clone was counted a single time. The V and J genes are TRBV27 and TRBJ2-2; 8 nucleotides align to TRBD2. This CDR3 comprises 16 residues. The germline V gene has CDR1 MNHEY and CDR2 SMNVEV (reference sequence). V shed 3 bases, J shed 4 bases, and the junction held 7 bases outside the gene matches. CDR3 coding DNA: TGTGCCAGCAGTTTCGACGGGAGGGCTGGCACCGGGGAGCTGTTTTTT. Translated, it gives CASSFDGRAGTGELFF.

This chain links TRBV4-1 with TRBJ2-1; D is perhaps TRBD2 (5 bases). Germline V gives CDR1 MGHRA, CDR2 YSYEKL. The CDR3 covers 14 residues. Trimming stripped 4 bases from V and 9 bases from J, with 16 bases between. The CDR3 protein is CASSLEAQWGEQFF. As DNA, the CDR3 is TGCGCCAGCAGCCTGGAGGCCCAGTGGGGTGAGCAGTTCTTC.

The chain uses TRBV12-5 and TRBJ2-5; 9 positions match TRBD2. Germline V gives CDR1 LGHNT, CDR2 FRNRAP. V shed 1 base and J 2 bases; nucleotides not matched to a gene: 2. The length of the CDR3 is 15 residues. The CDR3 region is CASGLGLAVQETQYF. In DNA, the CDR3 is TGTGCTAGTGGTTTGGGACTAGCGGTACAAGAGACCCAGTACTTC.

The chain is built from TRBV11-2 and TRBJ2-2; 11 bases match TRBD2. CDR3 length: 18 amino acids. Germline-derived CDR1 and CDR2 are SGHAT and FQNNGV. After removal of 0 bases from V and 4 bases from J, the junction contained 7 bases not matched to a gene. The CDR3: CASSLDRLAGGSTGELFF. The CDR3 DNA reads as TGTGCCAGCAGCTTAGATCGGTTAGCGGGAGGGAGCACCGGGGAGCTGTTTTTT.

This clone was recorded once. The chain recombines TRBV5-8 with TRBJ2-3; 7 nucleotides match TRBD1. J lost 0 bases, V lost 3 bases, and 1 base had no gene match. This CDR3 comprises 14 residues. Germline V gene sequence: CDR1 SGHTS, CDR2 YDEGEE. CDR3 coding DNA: TGTGCCAGCAGCTGGGGACAGAGCACAGATACGCAGTATTTT. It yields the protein CASSWGQSTDTQYF.

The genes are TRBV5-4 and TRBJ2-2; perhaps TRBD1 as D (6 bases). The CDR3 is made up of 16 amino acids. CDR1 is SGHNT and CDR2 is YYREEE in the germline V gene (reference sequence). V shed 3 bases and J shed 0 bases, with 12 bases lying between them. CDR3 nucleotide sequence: TGTGCCAGCAGCTCTCGGACAGCGACGAACACCGGGGAGCTGTTTTTT. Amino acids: CASSSRTATNTGELFF.

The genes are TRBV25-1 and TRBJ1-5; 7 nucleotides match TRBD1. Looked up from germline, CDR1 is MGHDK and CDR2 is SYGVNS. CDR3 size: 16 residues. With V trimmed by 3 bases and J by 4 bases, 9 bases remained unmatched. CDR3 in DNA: TGTGCCAGCAGTGATAACCAGGGGGGACTGAATCAGCCCCAGCATTTT. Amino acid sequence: CASSDNQGGLNQPQHF.

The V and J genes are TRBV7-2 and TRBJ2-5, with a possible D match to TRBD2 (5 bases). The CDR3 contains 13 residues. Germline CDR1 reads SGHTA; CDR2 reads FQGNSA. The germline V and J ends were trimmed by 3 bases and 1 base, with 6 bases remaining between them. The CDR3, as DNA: TGTGCCAGCAGCTTCGCGGGCCAAGAGACCCAGTACTTC. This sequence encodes CASSFAGQETQYF. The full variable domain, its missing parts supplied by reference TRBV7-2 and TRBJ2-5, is GAGVSQSPSNKVTEKGKDVELRCDPISGHTALYWYRQSLGQGLEFLIYFQGNSAPDKSGLPSDRFSAERTGGSVSTLTIQRTQQEDSAVYLCASSFAGQETQYFGPGTRLLVL.

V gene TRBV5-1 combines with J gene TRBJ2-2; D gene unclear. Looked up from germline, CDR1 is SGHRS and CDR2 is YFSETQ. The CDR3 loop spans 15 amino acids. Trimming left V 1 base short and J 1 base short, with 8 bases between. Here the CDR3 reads CASSLQQQNTGELFF. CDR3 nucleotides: TGCGCCAGCAGCTTGCAACAGCAGAACACCGGGGAGCTGTTTTTT.

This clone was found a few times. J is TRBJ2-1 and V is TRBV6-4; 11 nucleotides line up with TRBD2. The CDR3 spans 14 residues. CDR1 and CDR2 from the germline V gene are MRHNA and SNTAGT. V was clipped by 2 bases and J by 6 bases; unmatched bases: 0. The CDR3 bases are TGTGCCAGCAGTGACGGGACTAGCGGCAATGAGCAGTTCTTC. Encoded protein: CASSDGTSGNEQFF.

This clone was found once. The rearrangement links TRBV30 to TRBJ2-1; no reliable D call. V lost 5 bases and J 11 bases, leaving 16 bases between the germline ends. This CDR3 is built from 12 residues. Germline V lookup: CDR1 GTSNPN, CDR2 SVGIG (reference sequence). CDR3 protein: CAWGRWQVQQFF. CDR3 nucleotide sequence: TGTGCCTGGGGGCGCTGGCAGGTTCAGCAGTTCTTC.

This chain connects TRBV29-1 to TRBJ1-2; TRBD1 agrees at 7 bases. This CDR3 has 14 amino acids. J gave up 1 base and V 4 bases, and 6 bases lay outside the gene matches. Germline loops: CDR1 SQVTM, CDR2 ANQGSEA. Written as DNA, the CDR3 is TGCAGCGTTGTTGGAAGGGGGCTTAACTATGGCTACACCTTC. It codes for CSVVGRGLNYGYTF.

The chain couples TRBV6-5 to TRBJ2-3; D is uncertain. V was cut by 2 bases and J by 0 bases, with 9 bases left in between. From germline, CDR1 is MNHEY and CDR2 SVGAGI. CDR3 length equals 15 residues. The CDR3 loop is CASSYEAYSTDTQYF. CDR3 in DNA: TGTGCCAGCAGTTACGAAGCCTATAGCACAGATACGCAGTATTTT.

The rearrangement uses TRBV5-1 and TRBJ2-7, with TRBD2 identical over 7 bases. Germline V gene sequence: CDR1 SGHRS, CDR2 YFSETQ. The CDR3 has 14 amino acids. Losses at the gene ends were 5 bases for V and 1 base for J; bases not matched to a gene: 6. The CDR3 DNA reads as TGCGCCAGCAGGGCCCTAGCGGATTCCTACGAGCAGTACTTC. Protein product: CASRALADSYEQYF.

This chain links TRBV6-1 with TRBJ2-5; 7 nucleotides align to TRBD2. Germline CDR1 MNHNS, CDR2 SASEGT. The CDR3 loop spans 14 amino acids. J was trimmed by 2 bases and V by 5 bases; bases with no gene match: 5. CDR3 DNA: TGTGCCAGCAGTAGGGGACTAAATCAAGAGACCCAGTACTTC. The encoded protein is CASSRGLNQETQYF.

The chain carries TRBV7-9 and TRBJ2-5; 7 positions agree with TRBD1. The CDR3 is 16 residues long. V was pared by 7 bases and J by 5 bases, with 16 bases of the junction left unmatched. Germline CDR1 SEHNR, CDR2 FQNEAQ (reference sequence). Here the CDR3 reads CASTPGGLDSHETQYF. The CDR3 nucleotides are TGTGCCAGCACCCCAGGGGGTTTAGATTCGCATGAGACCCAGTACTTC. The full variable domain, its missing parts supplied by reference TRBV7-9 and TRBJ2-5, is DTGVSQNPRHKITKRGQNVTFRCDPISEHNRLYWYRQTLGQGPEFLTYFQNEAQLEKSRLLSDRFSAERPKGSFSTLEIQRTEQGDSAMYLCASTPGGLDSHETQYFGPGTRLLVL.

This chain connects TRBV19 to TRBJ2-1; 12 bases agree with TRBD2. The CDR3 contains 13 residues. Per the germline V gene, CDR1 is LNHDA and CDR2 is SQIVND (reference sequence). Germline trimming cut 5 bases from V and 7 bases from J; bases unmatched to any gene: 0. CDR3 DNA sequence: TGTGCCAGTAGTGGGACTAGCGGGAATGAGCAGTTCTTC. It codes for CASSGTSGNEQFF.

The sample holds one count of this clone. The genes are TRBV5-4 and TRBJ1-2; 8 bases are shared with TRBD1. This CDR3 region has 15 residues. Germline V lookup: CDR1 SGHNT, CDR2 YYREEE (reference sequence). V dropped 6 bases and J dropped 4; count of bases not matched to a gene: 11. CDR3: CASTTSWGQAYGYTF. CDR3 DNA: TGTGCCAGCACCACCTCCTGGGGACAGGCCTATGGCTACACCTTC.

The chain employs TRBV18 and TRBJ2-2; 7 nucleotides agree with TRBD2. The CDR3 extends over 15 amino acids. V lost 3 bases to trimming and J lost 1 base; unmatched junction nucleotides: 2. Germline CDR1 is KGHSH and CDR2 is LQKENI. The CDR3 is CASSPASGNTGELFF. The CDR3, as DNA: TGTGCCAGCTCACCCGCTAGCGGGAACACCGGGGAGCTGTTTTTT.

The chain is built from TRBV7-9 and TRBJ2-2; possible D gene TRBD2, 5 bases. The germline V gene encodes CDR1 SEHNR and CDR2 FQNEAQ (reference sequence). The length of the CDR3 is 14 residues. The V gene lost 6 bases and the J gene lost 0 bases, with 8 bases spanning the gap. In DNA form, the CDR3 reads TGTGCCAGCAGGACGACTACGAACACCGGGGAGCTGTTTTTT. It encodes CASRTTTNTGELFF.

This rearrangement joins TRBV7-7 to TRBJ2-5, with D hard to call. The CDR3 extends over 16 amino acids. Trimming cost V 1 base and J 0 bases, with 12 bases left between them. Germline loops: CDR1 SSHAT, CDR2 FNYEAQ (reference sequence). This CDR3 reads CASSLGRMLNQETQYF. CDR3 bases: TGTGCCAGCAGCTTAGGGCGGATGCTGAACCAAGAGACCCAGTACTTC.

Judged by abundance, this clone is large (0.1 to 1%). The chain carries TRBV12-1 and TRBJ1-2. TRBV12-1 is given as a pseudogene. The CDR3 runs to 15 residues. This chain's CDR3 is CASSSGPWGGYGYTF. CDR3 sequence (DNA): TGTGCCAGCAGCTCCGGTCCCTGGGGGGGGTATGGCTACACCTTC.